The 22 T cell receptor beta chains below all came from one sample that was sequenced in a study of blood T cell repertoires in COVID-19. Clones were read by immunoSEQ multiplex PCR, and TCRdb kept only the in-frame ones, dropping some. The sample has some 250,000 clones, 70% to 85% seen once. The sample comprised PBMCs or T cells enriched from blood (not recorded which). These receptors all come from a man in his forties who had recovered from COVID-19.

This chain uses TRBV11-2 with TRBJ1-1; 8 bases map to TRBD1. With V trimmed by 4 bases and J by 8 bases, 12 bases remained unmatched. Per germline, CDR1 SGHAT and CDR2 FQNNGV. This CDR3 region has 15 residues. In DNA, the CDR3 is TGTGCCAGCAGCTACAACAGGGGGTGGGCGAGAGAAGCTTTCTTT. The encoded protein is CASSYNRGWAREAFF. Full variable domain (rest looked up from reference TRBV11-2 and TRBJ1-1): EAGVAQSPRYKIIEKRQSVAFWCNPISGHATLYWYQQILGQGPKLLIQFQNNGVVDDSQLPKDRFSAERLKGVDSTLKIQPAKLEDSAVYLCASSYNRGWAREAFFGQGTRLTVV.

The chain is built from TRBV7-9 and TRBJ2-1; 10 nucleotides match TRBD2. V shed 5 bases and J 4 bases; nucleotides not matched to a gene: 5. CDR1 SEHNR and CDR2 FQNEAQ come from the germline V gene (reference sequence). This CDR3 is built from 15 residues. CDR3: CASSKSGGAYNEQFF. DNA of the CDR3: TGTGCCAGCAGCAAGAGCGGGGGGGCTTACAATGAGCAGTTCTTC.

A few counts support this clone. The chain links TRBV29-1 to TRBJ1-2, with 9 bases lining up with TRBD1. Germline assignment: CDR1 SQVTM and CDR2 ANQGSEA. J gave up 14 bases and V 5 bases, and 12 bases lay outside the gene matches. This CDR3 spans 12 amino acids. CDR3 sequence reads: CSVRHPDRGGTF. DNA for the CDR3: TGCAGCGTTCGGCATCCCGACAGGGGGGGGACCTTC. Combining the CDR3 with reference TRBV29-1 and TRBJ1-2 gives the whole variable domain SAVISQKPSRDICQRGTSLTIQCQVDSQVTMMFWYRQQPGQSLTLIATANQGSEATYESGFVIDKFPISRPNLTFSTLTVSNMSPEDSSIYLCSVRHPDRGGTFGSGTRLTVV.

Only a few counts were recorded for this clone. V gene TRBV7-2 combines with J gene TRBJ2-7; D not resolved. V shed 1 base and J shed 3 bases, with 10 bases lying between them. This CDR3 has 14 residues. In germline, CDR1 is SGHTA, CDR2 FQGNSA. CDR3 sequence reads: CASSLDSFNYEQYF. Written as DNA, the CDR3 is TGTGCCAGCAGCTTAGACAGCTTTAACTACGAGCAGTACTTC.

CDR3 coding DNA: TGTGCCAGCCGGATAGCGGACCATCTAGATACGCAGTATTTT. Translating it yields CASRIADHLDTQYF. The chain combines TRBV2 with TRBJ2-3, with D possibly TRBD2 on 6 matching bases. Germline V gene data show CDR1 as SNHLY and CDR2 as FYNNEI. The CDR3 is made up of 14 amino acids. With 8 bases removed from V and 5 bases from J, the gap between germline ends came to 17 bases. Supplemented by reference TRBV2 and TRBJ2-3, the full variable domain reads EPEVTQTPSHQVTQMGQEVILRCVPISNHLYFYWYRQILGQKVEFLVSFYNNEISEKSEIFDDQFSVERPDGSNFTLKIRSTKLEDSAMYFCASRIADHLDTQYFGPGTRLTVL.

This rearrangement joins TRBV9 to TRBJ1-1, with 7 bases lining up with TRBD1. Unmatched junction bases numbered 12, after V lost 2 bases and J lost 5 bases. The CDR3 runs 16 residues. Germline assignment: CDR1 SGDLS and CDR2 YYNGEE. In DNA, the CDR3 is TGTGCCAGCAGCGTGGGGCAGGGGGATTCCTTTACTGAAGCTTTCTTT. Its protein is CASSVGQGDSFTEAFF.

V gene TRBV12-3 or TRBV12-4 combines with J gene TRBJ1-2; 9 nucleotides match TRBD1. V was clipped by 4 bases and J by 8 bases; unmatched bases: 5. CDR3 length: 13 residues. The CDR3 nucleotides are TGTGCCAGCAGTTCAAGGACAGGGGTAGGCTACACCTTC. This encodes CASSSRTGVGYTF.

The gene calls are TRBV20-1 and TRBJ2-7; no definite D call. Germline CDR1 reads DFQATT; CDR2 reads SNEGSKA (reference sequence). This CDR3 region has 10 residues. V was trimmed by 3 bases and J by 7 bases, leaving 7 bases between them. The DNA for the CDR3 is TGCAGTGCTAGTCGGCGGGAGCAGTACTTC. Its translation: CSASRREQYF.

The V call is TRBV5-4, the J call TRBJ2-5, with TRBD1 as a possible D gene (7 bases). The CDR3 consists of 15 residues. Trimming shortened V by 2 bases and J by 1 base, and 12 bases separated the two germline ends. From germline, CDR1 is SGHNT and CDR2 YYREEE (reference sequence). CDR3 sequence (DNA): TGTGCCAGCAGCTTACGCAGGGGGGTCCAAGAGACCCAGTACTTC. It encodes CASSLRRGVQETQYF.

This clone was counted a few times. The V call is TRBV5-1, the J call TRBJ2-2, with a weak D call TRBD2 (7 bases). CDR3 length equals 15 residues. Germline CDR1 SGHRS, CDR2 YFSETQ. Trimming left V 5 bases short and J 4 bases short, with 15 bases between. The DNA of the CDR3 is TGCGCCAGCAGTGGGGGGGCTGCGAGCACCGGGGAGCTGTTTTTT. Translated, it gives CASSGGAASTGELFF.

J is TRBJ1-5 and V is TRBV18; 9 bases line up with TRBD1. The germline CDR1 and CDR2 sequences are KGHSH and LQKENI. V shed 3 bases, J shed 7 bases, and the junction held 7 bases outside the gene matches. The CDR3 totals 15 residues. For the CDR3, the DNA is TGTGCCAGCTCACCTTCGGACAGGGGCGGGCAGCCCCAGCATTTT. It codes for CASSPSDRGGQPQHF.

The chain joins TRBV7-9 to TRBJ2-3; tentatively, D is TRBD2 (6 bases). This CDR3 is 15 amino acids long. Trimming pared 4 bases from V and 6 bases from J, leaving 17 bases between. CDR1 and CDR2 (germline): SEHNR, FQNEAQ (reference sequence). The CDR3 loop reads CASSSQGRDIDTQYF. CDR3 in DNA: TGTGCCAGCAGCTCTCAAGGGCGGGATATTGATACGCAGTATTTT.

In its sample, this clone was seen a few times. In the same sample, other DNA sequences code for this CDR3. This chain uses TRBV5-8 with TRBJ2-7; D ambiguous. Germline V gives CDR1 SGHTS, CDR2 YDEGEE. Trimming cost V 6 bases and J 3 bases, with 10 bases left between them. This CDR3 comprises 12 residues. The CDR3 nucleotides are TGTGCCAGCACCCCGTCCTACTACGAGCAGTACTTC. It encodes CASTPSYYEQYF.

This chain connects TRBV27 to TRBJ1-4; no definite D call. Germline CDR1 and CDR2: MNHEY and SMNVEV (reference sequence). V was cut by 4 bases and J by 2 bases, with 2 bases left in between. The CDR3 consists of 12 residues. CDR3 sequence: CASSSTNEKLFF. CDR3 in DNA: TGTGCCAGCAGTTCTACTAATGAAAAACTGTTTTTT. The full variable domain, in which reference TRBV27 and TRBJ1-4 provide the parts outside the CDR3, is EAQVTQNPRYLITVTGKKLTVTCSQNMNHEYMSWYRQDPGLGLRQIYYSMNVEVTDKGDVPEGYKVSRKEKRNFPLILESPSPNQTSLYFCASSSTNEKLFFGSGTQLSVL.

The V gene is TRBV28, the J gene TRBJ1-2; D gene ambiguous. V was pared by 3 bases and J by 14 bases, with 13 bases between. The V gene's germline CDR1 is MDHEN and CDR2 SYDVKM. The CDR3 runs 11 residues. CDR3 protein: CASSFGSSETF. CDR3 coding DNA: TGTGCCAGCAGTTTCGGGTCTTCTGAGACCTTC.

The chain recombines TRBV28 with TRBJ1-2, with D possibly matching TRBD1 (6 bases). The CDR3 has 14 residues. Trimming left V 4 bases short and J 4 bases short, with 13 bases between. CDR1 is MDHEN, CDR2 SYDVKM, per germline. The CDR3 spells CASSSSTGLYGYTF. For the CDR3, the DNA is TGTGCCAGCAGTTCATCGACAGGCCTCTATGGCTACACCTTC.

This chain links TRBV5-1 with TRBJ2-1; 7 bases align to TRBD1. The germline V gene encodes CDR1 SGHRS and CDR2 YFSETQ. The CDR3 is 15 amino acids. V was pared by 5 bases and J by 3 bases, with 8 bases of the junction left unmatched. CDR3 sequence reads: CASRLTGQLYNEQFF. DNA for the CDR3: TGCGCCAGCAGGCTGACGGGACAGCTCTACAATGAGCAGTTCTTC.

The chain recombines TRBV7-9 with TRBJ2-5; 7 bases match TRBD2. V trimming: 0 bases; J trimming: 4 bases; junction bases outside the gene matches: 14. CDR1 is SEHNR, CDR2 FQNEAQ, per germline (reference sequence). This CDR3 is built from 18 residues. This chain's CDR3 is CASSLAVLGGGGGETQYF. In DNA, the CDR3 is TGTGCCAGCAGCTTAGCGGTCCTCGGTGGCGGGGGAGGAGAGACCCAGTACTTC.

The chain links TRBV7-3 to TRBJ2-1; possibly TRBD1 for D (6 bases). The CDR3 covers 15 residues. Per the germline V gene, CDR1 is SGHTA and CDR2 is FQGTGA. V shed 1 base and J shed 10 bases, with 17 bases lying between them. CDR3 DNA sequence: TGTGCCAGCAGCTTAAGCGGGTCAGGGGTTCGGGAGCAGTTCTTC. This codes for CASSLSGSGVREQFF.

V is TRBV6-4 and J is TRBJ1-5, with D possibly TRBD1 on 6 matching bases. There are 13 residues in the CDR3. Per the germline V gene, CDR1 is MRHNA and CDR2 is SNTAGT. Trimming pared 4 bases from V and 6 bases from J, leaving 10 bases between. The CDR3 here is CASSGDRSQPQHF. The DNA for the CDR3 is TGTGCCAGCAGTGGAGACAGGTCTCAGCCCCAGCATTTT.

This chain joins TRBV3-1 (or the pseudogene TRBV3-2) and TRBJ2-1, with 8 bases matching TRBD2. CDR3 length: 15 residues. Per the germline V gene, CDR1 is LGHDT and CDR2 is YNNKEL (reference sequence). V trimming: 5 bases; J trimming: 5 bases; junction bases outside the gene matches: 8. The DNA for the CDR3 is TGTGCCAGCAGCTTTTGGGTTAGCGGGGACAATGAGCAGTTCTTC. Amino acid sequence: CASSFWVSGDNEQFF.

The V call is TRBV2, the J call TRBJ2-7; D not certain. Trimming took off 4 bases at V and 0 bases at J, with 10 bases between the two ends. The germline CDR1 and CDR2 sequences are SNHLY and FYNNEI. This CDR3 region has 14 residues. The DNA of the CDR3 is TGTGCCAGCAGTGTCCTGCGGAGCTCCTACGAGCAGTACTTC. Its translation is CASSVLRSSYEQYF. The entire variable domain, with the rest obtained from reference TRBV2 and TRBJ2-7, is as follows: EPEVTQTPSHQVTQMGQEVILRCVPISNHLYFYWYRQILGQKVEFLVSFYNNEISEKSEIFDDQFSVERPDGSNFTLKIRSTKLEDSAMYFCASSVLRSSYEQYFGPGTRLTVT.